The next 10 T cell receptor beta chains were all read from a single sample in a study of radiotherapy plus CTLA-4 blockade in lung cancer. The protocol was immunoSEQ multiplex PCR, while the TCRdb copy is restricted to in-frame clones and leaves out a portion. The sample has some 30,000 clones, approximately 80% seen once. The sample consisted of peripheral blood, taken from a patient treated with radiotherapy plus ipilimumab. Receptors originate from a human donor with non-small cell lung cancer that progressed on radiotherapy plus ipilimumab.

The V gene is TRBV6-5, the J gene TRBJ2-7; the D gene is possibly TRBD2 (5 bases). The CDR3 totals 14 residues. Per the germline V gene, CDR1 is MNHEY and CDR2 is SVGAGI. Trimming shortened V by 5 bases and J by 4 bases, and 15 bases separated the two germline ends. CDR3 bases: TGTGCCAGCAGTACATCGAGCGGTGCGTACGAGCAGTACTTC. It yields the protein CASSTSSGAYEQYF.

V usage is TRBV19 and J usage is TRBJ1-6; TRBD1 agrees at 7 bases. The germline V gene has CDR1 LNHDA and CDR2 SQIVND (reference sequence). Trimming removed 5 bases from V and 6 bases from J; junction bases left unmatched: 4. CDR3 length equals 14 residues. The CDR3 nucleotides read TGTGCCAGTAGTCCAGGGGGAGGTAATTCACCCCTCCACTTT. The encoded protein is CASSPGGGNSPLHF.

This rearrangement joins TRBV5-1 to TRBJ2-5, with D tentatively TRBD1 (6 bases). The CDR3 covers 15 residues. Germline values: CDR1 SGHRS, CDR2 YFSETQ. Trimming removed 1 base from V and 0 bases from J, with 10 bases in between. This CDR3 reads CASSLRSGDQETQYF. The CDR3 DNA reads TGCGCCAGCAGCTTGAGGTCAGGGGACCAAGAGACCCAGTACTTC.

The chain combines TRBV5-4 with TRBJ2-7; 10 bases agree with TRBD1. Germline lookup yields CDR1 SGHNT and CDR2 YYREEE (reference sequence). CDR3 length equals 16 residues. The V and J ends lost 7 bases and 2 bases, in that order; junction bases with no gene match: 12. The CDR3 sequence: CASCTLGTGEAYEQYF. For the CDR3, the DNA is TGTGCCAGCTGCACCCTTGGGACAGGGGAGGCCTACGAGCAGTACTTC.

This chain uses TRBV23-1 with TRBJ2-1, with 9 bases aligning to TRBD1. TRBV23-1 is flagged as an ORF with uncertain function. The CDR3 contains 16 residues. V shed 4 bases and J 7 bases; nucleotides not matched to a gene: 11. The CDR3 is CASSLPQGAVSNEQFF. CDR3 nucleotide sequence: TGCGCCAGCAGTCTACCACAGGGGGCGGTTTCAAATGAGCAGTTCTTC.

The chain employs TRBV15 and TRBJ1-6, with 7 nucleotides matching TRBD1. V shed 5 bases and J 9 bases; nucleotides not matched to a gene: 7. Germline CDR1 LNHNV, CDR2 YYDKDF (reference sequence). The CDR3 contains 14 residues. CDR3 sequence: CATSPQQGVSPLHF. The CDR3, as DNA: TGTGCCACCAGCCCTCAGCAGGGGGTTTCACCCCTCCACTTT.

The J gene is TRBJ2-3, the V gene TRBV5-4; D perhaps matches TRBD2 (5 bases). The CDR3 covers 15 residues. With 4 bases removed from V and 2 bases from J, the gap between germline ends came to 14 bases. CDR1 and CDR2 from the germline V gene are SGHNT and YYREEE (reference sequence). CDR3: CASSHGLTITDTQYF. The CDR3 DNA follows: TGTGCCAGCAGCCACGGACTCACGATCACAGATACGCAGTATTTT. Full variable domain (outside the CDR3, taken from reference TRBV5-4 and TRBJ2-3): ETGVTQSPTHLIKTRGQQVTLRCSSQSGHNTVSWYQQALGQGPQFIFQYYREEENGRGNFPPRFSGLQFPNYSSELNVNALELDDSALYLCASSHGLTITDTQYFGPGTRLTVL.

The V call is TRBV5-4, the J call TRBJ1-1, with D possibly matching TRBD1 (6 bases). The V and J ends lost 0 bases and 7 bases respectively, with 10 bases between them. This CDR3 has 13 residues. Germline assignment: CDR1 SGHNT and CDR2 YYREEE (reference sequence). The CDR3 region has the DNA TGTGCCAGCAGCTTGGGGGTAGGGGGTGAAGCTTTCTTT. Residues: CASSLGVGGEAFF.

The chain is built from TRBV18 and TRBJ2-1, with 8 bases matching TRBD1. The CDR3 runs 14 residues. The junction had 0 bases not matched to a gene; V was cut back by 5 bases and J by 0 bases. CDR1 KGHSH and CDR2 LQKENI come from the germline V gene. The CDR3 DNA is TGTGCCAGCTCAGGGACAGGCTCCTACAATGAGCAGTTCTTC. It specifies CASSGTGSYNEQFF.

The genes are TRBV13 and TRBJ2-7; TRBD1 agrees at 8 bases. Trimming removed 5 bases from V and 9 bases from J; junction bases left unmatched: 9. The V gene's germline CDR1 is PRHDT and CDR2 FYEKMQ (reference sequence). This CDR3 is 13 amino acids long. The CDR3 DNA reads TGTGCCAGCAGCAGGCCCCAGGGGGCTGGGCAGTACTTC. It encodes CASSRPQGAGQYF. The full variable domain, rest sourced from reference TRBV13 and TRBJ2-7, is AAGVIQSPRHLIKEKRETATLKCYPIPRHDTVYWYQQGPGQDPQFLISFYEKMQSDKGSIPDRFSAQQFSDYHSELNMSSLELGDSALYFCASSRPQGAGQYFGPGTRLTVT.